What follows are 32 T cell receptor beta chains derived from one specimen sequenced in a study of cytomegalovirus exposure and HLA in healthy donors. Profiled with immunoSEQ multiplex PCR; TCRdb holds only in-frame clones, not every one. The data show about 110,000 clones, with approximately 94% seen just once and approximately 0.67% held by the top ten. Specimen: PBMCs. The source of these receptors is a woman under 30 in good health and CMV-seronegative.

The J gene is TRBJ2-5, the V gene TRBV5-1; 9 bases are shared with TRBD1. The CDR3 has 15 amino acids. CDR1 is SGHRS and CDR2 is YFSETQ in the germline V gene. V lost 4 bases to trimming and J lost 4 bases; unmatched junction nucleotides: 8. The CDR3 loop is CASSQMGQGSETQYF. DNA of the CDR3: TGCGCCAGCAGCCAGATGGGACAGGGTTCAGAGACCCAGTACTTC.

This clone was detected only once. The CDR3 is CASKTGHYGYTF. Here the CDR3 DNA reads TGTGCCAGCAAGACAGGGCACTATGGCTACACCTTC. The chain couples TRBV6-5 to TRBJ1-2, with 7 positions matching TRBD1. Trimming took 7 bases from V and 3 from J; bases not matched to a gene: 2. The germline CDR1 and CDR2 sequences are MNHEY and SVGAGI. The CDR3 is 12 amino acids.

V gene TRBV5-1 combines with J gene TRBJ2-3; 10 nucleotides agree with TRBD2. Trimming cost V 5 bases and J 1 base; bases outside gene matches: 4. From germline, CDR1 is SGHRS and CDR2 YFSETQ. This CDR3 contains 15 residues. The DNA of the CDR3 is TGCGCCAGCAGATCCGGGACTAGCGGCACAGATACGCAGTATTTT. It specifies CASRSGTSGTDTQYF.

The chain has TRBV7-2 and TRBJ1-2; a possible D gene is TRBD1 (6 bases). The ends were cut back, 1 base at V and 4 bases at J, with 13 bases in the middle. Germline CDR1 is SGHTA and CDR2 is FQGNSA. The CDR3 is made up of 15 amino acids. CDR3 DNA: TGTGCCAGCAGCTTAGTCGAGACAGGAGGCTATGGCTACACCTTC. Amino acids: CASSLVETGGYGYTF.

The gene calls are TRBV30 and TRBJ1-6; 7 nucleotides match TRBD1. After removal of 2 bases from V and 5 bases from J, the junction contained 6 bases not matched to a gene. CDR1 is GTSNPN and CDR2 is SVGIG in the germline V gene (reference sequence). The length of the CDR3 is 15 residues. The CDR3 is CAWSSGGTDNSPLHF. The CDR3 nucleotides read TGTGCCTGGAGTTCAGGGGGGACAGATAATTCACCCCTCCACTTT.

The rearrangement joins TRBV4-2 to TRBJ2-5, with D perhaps matching TRBD2 (5 bases). Germline V gene sequence: CDR1 LGHNA, CDR2 YNFKEQ. The CDR3 length is 13 residues. Trimming removed 1 base at V and 4 bases at J, with 7 bases between. The CDR3 DNA follows: TGTGCCAGCAGCCAAGGTCGGGGAGAGACCCAGTACTTC. As protein: CASSQGRGETQYF.

This rearrangement joins TRBV5-4 to TRBJ2-5; the D gene is possibly TRBD2 (5 bases). V was clipped by 2 bases and J by 5 bases, with 13 bases between them. The CDR3 length is 14 residues. Germline-derived CDR1 and CDR2 are SGHNT and YYREEE (reference sequence). The CDR3 DNA reads as TGTGCCAGCAGCTTCACCTCCGGCGGGGAGACCCAGTACTTC. Amino acids: CASSFTSGGETQYF.

V gene TRBV4-2 combines with J gene TRBJ1-1; the match to TRBD1 covers 7 bases. Germline V lookup: CDR1 LGHNA, CDR2 YNFKEQ. CDR3 length equals 15 residues. Germline trimming cut 0 bases from V and 4 bases from J; bases unmatched to any gene: 5. CDR3 nucleotide sequence: TGTGCCAGCAGCCAAGAGTCCTCAGGGGGCACTGAAGCTTTCTTT. Amino acids: CASSQESSGGTEAFF.

This clone has only one observation. V is TRBV5-6 and J is TRBJ2-7, with a weak D call TRBD1 (5 bases). Germline CDR1 SGHDT, CDR2 YYEEEE. The CDR3 length is 15 residues. The V end was cut by 0 bases, the J end by 2 bases, with 12 bases between. The CDR3 reads CASSLGQGMTYEQYF. The CDR3 bases are TGTGCCAGCAGCTTGGGGCAGGGAATGACCTACGAGCAGTACTTC.

This sequence joins TRBV5-4 and TRBJ2-1, with 13 bases matching TRBD2. CDR1 and CDR2 from the germline V gene are SGHNT and YYREEE (reference sequence). The ends lost 0 bases at V and 7 bases at J; junction bases unmatched: 4. This CDR3 is 16 amino acids long. As DNA, the CDR3 is TGTGCCAGCAGCTTGGGGGGACTAGCGGGGATTAATGAGCAGTTCTTC. Translated: CASSLGGLAGINEQFF.

V gene TRBV7-2 combines with J gene TRBJ1-5, with D possibly being TRBD1 (6 bases). Germline CDR1 reads SGHTA; CDR2 reads FQGNSA. Trimming removed 4 bases from V and 0 bases from J, with 7 bases in between. The CDR3 extends over 14 amino acids. CDR3 in DNA: TGTGCCAGCAGCTCACAGGGTAGCAATCAGCCCCAGCATTTT. Its protein is CASSSQGSNQPQHF. Supplemented by reference TRBV7-2 and TRBJ1-5, the full variable domain reads GAGVSQSPSNKVTEKGKDVELRCDPISGHTALYWYRQSLGQGLEFLIYFQGNSAPDKSGLPSDRFSAERTGGSVSTLTIQRTQQEDSAVYLCASSSQGSNQPQHFGDGTRLSIL.

This rearrangement joins TRBV7-2 to TRBJ2-3, with 8 bases that match TRBD2. This CDR3 region has 15 residues. The germline CDR1 and CDR2 sequences are SGHTA and FQGNSA. V lost 5 bases and J lost 2; bases outside the gene matches: 6. The CDR3 bases are TGTGCCAGCAGCACCGGGGGGGGTACCACAGATACGCAGTATTTT. Amino acid sequence: CASSTGGGTTDTQYF.

The V gene is TRBV7-2, the J gene TRBJ2-3, with 9 bases fitting TRBD2. CDR1 SGHTA and CDR2 FQGNSA come from the germline V gene. This CDR3 comprises 16 residues. The V gene end was trimmed by 2 bases and the J gene end by 8 bases; junction bases not matched to a gene: 11. CDR3 protein: CASSLNPQRGEGTQYF. CDR3 in DNA: TGTGCCAGCAGCTTAAACCCCCAGCGGGGGGAAGGTACGCAGTATTTT.

This sequence joins TRBV4-1 and TRBJ2-7; D remains unclear. The germline gives CDR1 MGHRA, CDR2 YSYEKL. Trimming left V 0 bases short and J 2 bases short, with 8 bases between. The CDR3 has 14 residues. The CDR3 reads CASSQEVPTYEQYF. As DNA, the CDR3 is TGCGCCAGCAGCCAAGAGGTCCCTACCTACGAGCAGTACTTC.

This clone has only one observation. The chain joins TRBV10-3 to TRBJ1-2, with a weak D call TRBD1 (5 bases). CDR1 and CDR2 (germline): ENHRY, SYGVKD. V was pared by 0 bases and J by 6 bases, with 14 bases between. The CDR3 length is 15 residues. For the CDR3, the DNA is TGTGCCATCAGTGAGTCCACTGGGGGGGTGGATGGCTACACCTTC. Encoded protein: CAISESTGGVDGYTF.

This chain connects TRBV28 to TRBJ2-7; TRBD1 aligns across 7 bases. J gave up 1 base and V 3 bases, and 6 bases lay outside the gene matches. The CDR3 extends over 15 amino acids. From germline, CDR1 is MDHEN and CDR2 SYDVKM. CDR3 in amino acids: CASSFLTGPSYEQYF. CDR3 DNA sequence: TGTGCCAGCAGTTTTCTGACAGGGCCGTCCTACGAGCAGTACTTC.

The V call is TRBV28, the J call TRBJ1-5; D gene ambiguous. The germline V gene has CDR1 MDHEN and CDR2 SYDVKM. There are 15 residues in the CDR3. Trimming cost V 8 bases and J 2 bases, with 16 bases left between them. In nucleotides, the CDR3 is TGTGCCAGCTCCCAGTTAGGAGAGGGCAATCAGCCCCAGCATTTT. Translating gives CASSQLGEGNQPQHF.

The rearrangement links TRBV5-1 to TRBJ1-2; D is possibly TRBD1 (6 bases). V lost 1 base, J lost 8 bases, and 27 bases lay in between. Germline assignment: CDR1 SGHRS and CDR2 YFSETQ. The CDR3 has 18 amino acids. CDR3 residues: CASSLPKGPRGQGKGYTF. The CDR3 nucleotides are TGCGCCAGCAGCTTGCCAAAAGGCCCCCGTGGGCAGGGGAAGGGCTACACCTTC.

The chain employs TRBV11-1 and TRBJ2-7; D may be TRBD1 (5 bases). Trimming stripped 6 bases from V and 0 bases from J, with 18 bases between. Germline V CDR1 and CDR2: SGHAT, FQDESV (reference sequence). This CDR3 has 16 amino acids. In nucleotides, the CDR3 is TGTGCCAGCAGTCATTGGGAAACAGGAGCCTCCTACGAGCAGTACTTC. Translation gives CASSHWETGASYEQYF.

The rearrangement joins TRBV19 to TRBJ2-3; a weak D match, TRBD2 (6 bases). The CDR3 has 14 amino acids. The V gene's germline CDR1 is LNHDA and CDR2 SQIVND (reference sequence). V was cut by 6 bases and J by 1 base, with 11 bases left in between. The CDR3 loop is CASSFGGGTDTQYF. For the CDR3, the DNA is TGTGCCAGTAGCTTCGGAGGGGGCACAGATACGCAGTATTTT.

This clone was seen a few times. The J gene is TRBJ2-2, the V gene TRBV15, with TRBD2 as a possible D gene (6 bases). Germline V lookup: CDR1 LNHNV, CDR2 YYDKDF (reference sequence). The CDR3 is 15 residues long. V was pared by 1 base and J by 5 bases, with 11 bases between. This chain's CDR3 is CATSRGRGDTGELFF. Here the CDR3 DNA reads TGTGCCACCAGCAGAGGGAGGGGTGATACCGGGGAGCTGTTTTTT.

The chain carries TRBV7-9 and TRBJ2-7; TRBD1 might be the D (6 bases). The CDR3 has 15 residues. Trimming cost V 5 bases and J 0 bases, with 14 bases left between them. Germline V lookup: CDR1 SEHNR, CDR2 FQNEAQ (reference sequence). The CDR3 loop reads CASSVQGSGSYEQYF. As DNA, the CDR3 is TGTGCCAGCAGCGTACAGGGATCGGGCTCCTACGAGCAGTACTTC.

This clone was detected only once. The chain links TRBV4-1 to TRBJ1-1; the match to TRBD1 covers 9 bases. The CDR3 contains 18 residues. Trimming took 0 bases from V and 4 from J; bases not matched to a gene: 12. Germline-derived CDR1 and CDR2 are MGHRA and YSYEKL. CDR3 sequence: CASSQDVGQGKRGTEAFF. CDR3 DNA: TGCGCCAGCAGCCAAGATGTGGGACAGGGTAAAAGGGGCACTGAAGCTTTCTTT.

This chain links TRBV19 with TRBJ2-2, with 13 bases lining up with TRBD2. The germline V gene has CDR1 LNHDA and CDR2 SQIVND (reference sequence). The CDR3 runs 14 residues. The J segment lost 5 bases and the V segment lost 10 bases, leaving 4 bases of the junction unmatched. DNA of the CDR3: TGTGCCACCACACTAGCGGGGGGGACCGGGGAGCTGTTTTTT. Translation gives CATTLAGGTGELFF.

The chain has TRBV2 and TRBJ1-1; D unresolved. The V end was cut by 0 bases, the J end by 10 bases, with 21 bases between. The V gene's germline CDR1 is SNHLY and CDR2 FYNNEI. The CDR3 loop spans 16 amino acids. In DNA, the CDR3 is TGTGCCAGCAGTGAAGCGCTTCGGGGAGAGAGGAATGTAGCTTTCTTT. Its protein is CASSEALRGERNVAFF.

The genes are TRBV5-1 and TRBJ2-7; 15 nucleotides align to TRBD2. The CDR3 is 15 amino acids. With 5 bases clipped from V and 3 bases from J, the junction kept 3 bases outside the gene matches. Germline CDR1 SGHRS, CDR2 YFSETQ. Here the CDR3 reads CASRVGLAGGYEQYF. The CDR3 DNA is TGCGCCAGCAGAGTGGGACTAGCGGGGGGCTACGAGCAGTACTTC.

The DNA for the CDR3 is TGTGCCAGCAGCGCCGCGGGGGGAGAGGGAGAGACCCAGTACTTC. As protein: CASSAAGGEGETQYF. V and J are TRBV9 and TRBJ2-5; TRBD2 agrees at 8 bases. Per the germline V gene, CDR1 is SGDLS and CDR2 is YYNGEE. V shed 3 bases and J 4 bases; nucleotides not matched to a gene: 8. This CDR3 is 15 amino acids long.

V and J are TRBV29-1 and TRBJ1-1; TRBD1 matches 10 bases. Germline CDR1 SQVTM, CDR2 ANQGSEA. V was pared by 7 bases and J by 5 bases, with 4 bases of the junction left unmatched. This CDR3 has 12 amino acids. The CDR3 DNA reads as TGCAGCGGACAGGGGGCCGGAACTGAAGCTTTCTTT. Translating it yields CSGQGAGTEAFF.

The chain recombines TRBV9 with TRBJ2-7; 8 bases match TRBD1. This CDR3 comprises 13 residues. With 3 bases clipped from V and 5 bases from J, the junction kept 4 bases outside the gene matches. Germline V lookup: CDR1 SGDLS, CDR2 YYNGEE. CDR3 sequence (DNA): TGTGCCAGCAGCGCCACGACAGGGGACGAGCAGTACTTC. As protein: CASSATTGDEQYF.

V and J are TRBV5-1 and TRBJ1-1; 7 bases are shared with TRBD1. Germline trimming cut 4 bases from V and 8 bases from J; bases unmatched to any gene: 23. From germline, CDR1 is SGHRS and CDR2 YFSETQ. The CDR3 loop spans 18 amino acids. The CDR3 coding sequence is TGCGCCAGCAGCCCACCCGGGACAGATTTCTATAGGCCACCAGAAGCTTTCTTT. It codes for CASSPPGTDFYRPPEAFF.

This chain links TRBV6-5 with TRBJ2-3; 9 bases fit TRBD2. The length of the CDR3 is 15 residues. CDR1 and CDR2 (germline): MNHEY, SVGAGI. The junction had 2 bases not matched to a gene; V was cut back by 2 bases and J by 2 bases. The CDR3 sequence: CASSYERGATDTQYF. The DNA of the CDR3 is TGTGCCAGCAGTTACGAGCGGGGGGCCACAGATACGCAGTATTTT.

The chain joins TRBV7-2 to TRBJ2-1, with 8 bases fitting TRBD1. V lost 7 bases, J lost 0 bases, and 14 bases stayed unmatched. Germline lookup yields CDR1 SGHTA and CDR2 FQGNSA. The length of the CDR3 is 18 residues. For the CDR3, the DNA is TGTGCCAGCAACCCAACACCAGGGGGCTCGAGCTCCTACAATGAGCAGTTCTTC. This gives the protein CASNPTPGGSSSYNEQFF.